This T cell receptor beta chain was found in a study of blood T cell repertoires in COVID-19. Sequenced by immunoSEQ multiplex PCR; TCRdb stores in-frame clones only, minus some. This table holds 80,000 to 100,000 clones, under 80% found once. Germline V gene data show CDR1 as SEHNR and CDR2 as FQNEAQ (reference sequence). Trimming took off 6 bases at V and 1 base at J, with 18 bases between the two ends. The CDR3 is 16 residues long. This clone was picked up a small number of times. Material: peripheral blood. The chain links TRBV7-9 to TRBJ1-1; no definite D call. The sequence derives from a human donor in a cohort sampled during active COVID-19. CDR3 residues: CASSVRVSSSNTEAFF. The CDR3 DNA reads TGTGCCAGCAGTGTACGGGTGAGCTCCTCGAACACTGAAGCTTTCTTT.